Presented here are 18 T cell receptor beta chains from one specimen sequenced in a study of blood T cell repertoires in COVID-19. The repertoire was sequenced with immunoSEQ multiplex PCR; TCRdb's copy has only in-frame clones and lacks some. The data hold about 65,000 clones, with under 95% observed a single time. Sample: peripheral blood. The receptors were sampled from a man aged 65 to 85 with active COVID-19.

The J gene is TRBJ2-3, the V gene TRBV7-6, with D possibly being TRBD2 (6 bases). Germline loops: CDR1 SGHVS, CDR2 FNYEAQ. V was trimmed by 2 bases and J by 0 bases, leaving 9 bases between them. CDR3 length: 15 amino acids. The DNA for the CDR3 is TGTGCCAGCAGCTTAAGCGGGTCAAGCACAGATACGCAGTATTTT. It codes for CASSLSGSSTDTQYF.

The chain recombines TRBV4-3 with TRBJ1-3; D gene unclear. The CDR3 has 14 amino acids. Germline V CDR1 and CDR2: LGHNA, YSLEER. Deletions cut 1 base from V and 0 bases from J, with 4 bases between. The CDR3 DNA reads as TGCGCCAGCAGCCAAGTGAGCTCTGGAAACACCATATATTTT. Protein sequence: CASSQVSSGNTIYF.

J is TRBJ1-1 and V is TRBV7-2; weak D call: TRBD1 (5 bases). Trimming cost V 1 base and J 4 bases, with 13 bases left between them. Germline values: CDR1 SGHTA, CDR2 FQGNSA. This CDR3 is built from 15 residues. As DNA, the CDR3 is TGTGCCAGCAGCTTAGATCCGCAGGGAAGCACTGAAGCTTTCTTT. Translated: CASSLDPQGSTEAFF.

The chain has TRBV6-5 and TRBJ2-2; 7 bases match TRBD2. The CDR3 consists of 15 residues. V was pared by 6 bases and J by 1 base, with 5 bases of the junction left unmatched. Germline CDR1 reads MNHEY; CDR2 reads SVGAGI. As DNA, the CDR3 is TGTGCCAGCAGGGGGGGGACGGAGAACACCGGGGAGCTGTTTTTT. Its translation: CASRGGTENTGELFF.

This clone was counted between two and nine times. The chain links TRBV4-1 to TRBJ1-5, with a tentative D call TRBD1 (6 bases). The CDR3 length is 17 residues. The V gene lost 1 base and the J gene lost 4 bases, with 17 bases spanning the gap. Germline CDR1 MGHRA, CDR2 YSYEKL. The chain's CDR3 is CASSQVVTGTLNQPQHF. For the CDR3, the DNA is TGCGCCAGCAGCCAAGTCGTTACCGGGACATTAAATCAGCCCCAGCATTTT.

The CDR3 reads CASSDTGREEQYV. The CDR3 nucleotides are TGTGCCAGCAGTGACACAGGGAGGGAAGAGCAGTACGTC. This sequence joins TRBV6-6 and TRBJ2-7, with TRBD2 as a possible D gene (7 bases). The CDR3 is 13 residues long. From germline, CDR1 is MNHNY and CDR2 SVGAGI (reference sequence). V was shortened by 5 bases and J by 7 bases, with 15 bases between the two germline ends.

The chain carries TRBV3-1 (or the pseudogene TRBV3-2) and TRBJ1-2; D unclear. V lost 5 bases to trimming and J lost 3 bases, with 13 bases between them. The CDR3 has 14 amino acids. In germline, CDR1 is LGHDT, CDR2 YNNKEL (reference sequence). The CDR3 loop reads CASSFRAGDYGYTF. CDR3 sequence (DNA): TGTGCCAGCAGCTTTAGGGCCGGGGACTATGGCTACACCTTC.

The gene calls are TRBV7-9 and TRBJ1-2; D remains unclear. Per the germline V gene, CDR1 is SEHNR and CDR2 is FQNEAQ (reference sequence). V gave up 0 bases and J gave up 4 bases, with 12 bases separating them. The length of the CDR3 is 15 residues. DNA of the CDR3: TGTGCCAGCAGCTTAGCGGTGGGAGGTGGCTATGGCTACACCTTC. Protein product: CASSLAVGGGYGYTF.

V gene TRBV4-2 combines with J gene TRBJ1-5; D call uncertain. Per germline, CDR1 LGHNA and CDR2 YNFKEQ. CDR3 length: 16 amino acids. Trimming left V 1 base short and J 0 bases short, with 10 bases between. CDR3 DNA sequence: TGTGCCAGCAGCCAAGTTAGCGGGAATAGCAATCAGCCCCAGCATTTT. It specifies CASSQVSGNSNQPQHF.

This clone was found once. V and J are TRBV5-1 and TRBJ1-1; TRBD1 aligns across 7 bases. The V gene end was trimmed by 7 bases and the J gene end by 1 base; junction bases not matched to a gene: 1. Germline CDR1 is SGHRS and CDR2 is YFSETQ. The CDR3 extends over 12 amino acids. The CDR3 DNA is TGCGCCAGCCGACAGGGGAACACTGAAGCTTTCTTT. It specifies CASRQGNTEAFF.

CDR3 DNA: TGTGCCAGCAGCTTATGGGAGAAGGATGAGCAGTTCTTC. This gives the protein CASSLWEKDEQFF. V is TRBV7-9 and J is TRBJ2-1; D perhaps matches TRBD2 (5 bases). The CDR3 is 13 residues long. The ends were cut back, 2 bases at V and 8 bases at J, with 10 bases in the middle. Looked up from germline, CDR1 is SEHNR and CDR2 is FQNEAQ (reference sequence).

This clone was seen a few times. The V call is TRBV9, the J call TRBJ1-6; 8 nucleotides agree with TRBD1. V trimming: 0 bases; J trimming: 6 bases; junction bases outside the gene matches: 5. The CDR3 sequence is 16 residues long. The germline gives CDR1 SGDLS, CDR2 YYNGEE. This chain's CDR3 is CASSVVAGGSNSPLHF. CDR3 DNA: TGTGCCAGCAGCGTAGTGGCAGGGGGCTCTAATTCACCCCTCCACTTT.

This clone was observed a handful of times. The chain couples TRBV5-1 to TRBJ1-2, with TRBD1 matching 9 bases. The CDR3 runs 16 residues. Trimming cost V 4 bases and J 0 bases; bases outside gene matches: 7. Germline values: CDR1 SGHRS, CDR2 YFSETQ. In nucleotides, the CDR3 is TGCGCCAGCAGCCCTGGGACAGGGCTGACTAACTATGGCTACACCTTC. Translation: CASSPGTGLTNYGYTF.

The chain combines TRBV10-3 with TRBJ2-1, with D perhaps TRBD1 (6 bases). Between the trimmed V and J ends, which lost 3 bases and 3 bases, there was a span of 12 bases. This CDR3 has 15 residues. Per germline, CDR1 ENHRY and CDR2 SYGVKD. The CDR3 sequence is CAISDMGQRYNEQFF. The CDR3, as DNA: TGTGCCATCAGTGATATGGGACAACGCTACAATGAGCAGTTCTTC.

CDR3 in DNA: TGTGCCAGCAGTCTGAAAACGGGGACCGGGGAGCTGTTTTTT. Translating it yields CASSLKTGTGELFF. The V and J genes are TRBV5-6 and TRBJ2-2; possibly TRBD2 for D (5 bases). Germline V gives CDR1 SGHDT, CDR2 YYEEEE. The CDR3 is 14 residues long. Trimming shortened V by 5 bases and J by 5 bases, and 13 bases separated the two germline ends.

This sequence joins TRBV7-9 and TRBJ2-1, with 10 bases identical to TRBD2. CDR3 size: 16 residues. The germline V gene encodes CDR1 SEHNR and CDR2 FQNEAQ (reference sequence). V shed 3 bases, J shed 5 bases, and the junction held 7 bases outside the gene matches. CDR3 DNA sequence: TGTGCCAGCAGCTTGGGGGGACTAGCGTACGACAATGAGCAGTTCTTC. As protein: CASSLGGLAYDNEQFF.

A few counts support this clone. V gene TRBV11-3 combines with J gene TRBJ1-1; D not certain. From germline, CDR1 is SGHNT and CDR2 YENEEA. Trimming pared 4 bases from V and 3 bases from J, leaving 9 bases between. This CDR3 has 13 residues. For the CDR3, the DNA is TGTGCCAGCAGCTCGAACCGGGACACTGAAGCTTTCTTT. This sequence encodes CASSSNRDTEAFF. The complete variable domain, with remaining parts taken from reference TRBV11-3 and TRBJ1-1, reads EAGVVQSPRYKIIEKKQPVAFWCNPISGHNTLYWYLQNLGQGPELLIRYENEEAVDDSQLPKDRFSAERLKGVDSTLKIQPAELGDSAVYLCASSSNRDTEAFFGQGTRLTVV.

CDR3 nucleotides: TGTGCCAGCAGCGTAGGTAGCGGGGGGGCGAAAGATACGCAGTATTTT. Translation: CASSVGSGGAKDTQYF. V gene TRBV9 combines with J gene TRBJ2-3; 11 nucleotides agree with TRBD2. The J segment lost 5 bases and the V segment lost 0 bases, leaving 5 bases of the junction unmatched. The CDR3 is 16 amino acids. Germline V gene sequence: CDR1 SGDLS, CDR2 YYNGEE.